This T cell receptor (beta chain) was recorded in a study of Ad26.COV2.S vaccination and SARS-CoV-2 variants. The treatment here: around 19 received Ad26.COV2.S at low or high dose, single or two shots; about 5 received placebo; per-sample allocation not given. It was on day 63 after the first vaccine or placebo injection that samples were taken. V dropped 4 bases and J dropped 8 bases, with 15 bases sitting between them. This CDR3 spans 13 amino acids. Germline CDR1 and CDR2: SGHRS and YFSETQ. Method: immunoSEQ multiplex PCR; TCRdb's copy keeps in-frame clones and lacks some. The sample contains 300,000 to 350,000 clones, approximately 90% of which appear only once.

Source: peripheral blood, taken in a trial of Ad26.COV2.S vaccine versus placebo. The rearrangement links TRBV5-1 to TRBJ1-2; D uncertain. This TCR was sampled from a person aged 18-65 years who received the Ad26.COV2.S COVID-19 vaccine or a placebo. For the CDR3, the DNA is TGCGCCAGCAGCGGCGGGCCAAATCAGGGCTACACCTTC. Its translation: CASSGGPNQGYTF.